The 28 T cell receptor beta chains listed next were all sequenced from one sample in a study of graft-versus-host responses after intestinal transplantation. Their target antigens are unknown. Assay: immunoSEQ multiplex PCR; the TCRdb copy retains only in-frame clones and omits some. The data contain about 81,000 clones, roughly 91% of them singletons. Sequencing used unstimulated CD4+ T cells sorted from spleen or lymph node cells, obtained before intestinal transplant. All receptors come from a human donor who received an intestinal transplant.

This chain links TRBV9 with TRBJ1-1; D possibly corresponds to TRBD1 (6 bases). CDR3 size: 14 residues. V gave up 1 base and J gave up 4 bases, with 11 bases separating them. The V gene's germline CDR1 is SGDLS and CDR2 YYNGEE. The DNA for the CDR3 is TGTGCCAGCAGCGTAAGCGGGGGCAGCACTGAAGCTTTCTTT. Translated: CASSVSGGSTEAFF.

The chain couples TRBV6-6 to TRBJ1-1; D gene uncertain. Germline-derived CDR1 and CDR2 are MNHNY and SVGAGI (reference sequence). The V and J ends lost 0 bases and 7 bases respectively, with 6 bases between them. The CDR3 loop spans 12 amino acids. The CDR3 loop reads CASSYSRREAFF. The CDR3 nucleotides read TGTGCCAGCAGTTACTCGAGGCGTGAAGCTTTCTTT.

The chain carries TRBV4-2 and TRBJ2-3; tentative D call: TRBD2 (7 bases). Germline V gene lookup returns CDR1 LGHNA and CDR2 YNFKEQ. V was pared by 0 bases and J by 2 bases, with 24 bases between. The CDR3 length is 20 residues. CDR3 residues: CASSQEQLRPGGSFTDTQYF. CDR3 nucleotides: TGTGCCAGCAGCCAAGAACAGCTGCGACCGGGGGGCTCTTTCACAGATACGCAGTATTTT.

V and J are TRBV14 and TRBJ2-1, with 7 bases that match TRBD2. The ends lost 3 bases at V and 4 bases at J; junction bases unmatched: 3. The germline V gene has CDR1 SGHDN and CDR2 FVKESK. The CDR3 contains 14 residues. CDR3 nucleotides: TGTGCCAGCAGCCACGCGGGGGAGTACAATGAGCAGTTCTTC. This codes for CASSHAGEYNEQFF.

The V and J genes are TRBV2 and TRBJ1-1; D call uncertain. The CDR3 is 15 residues long. CDR1 and CDR2 from the germline V gene are SNHLY and FYNNEI. Trimming took off 7 bases at V and 6 bases at J, with 21 bases between the two ends. In nucleotides, the CDR3 is TGTGCCAGCAATTCGGGGAGGCCGATAATATCTGAAGCTTTCTTT. It encodes CASNSGRPIISEAFF.

The chain combines TRBV9 with TRBJ2-1; perhaps TRBD2 as D (5 bases). The germline CDR1 and CDR2 sequences are SGDLS and YYNGEE. This CDR3 contains 14 residues. The V gene lost 4 bases and the J gene lost 7 bases, with 15 bases spanning the gap. As DNA, the CDR3 is TGTGCCAGCAGCCCTCAAAGTGGGAGAAATGAGCAGTTCTTC. Encoded protein: CASSPQSGRNEQFF. Combining the CDR3 with reference TRBV9 and TRBJ2-1 gives the whole variable domain DSGVTQTPKHLITATGQRVTLRCSPRSGDLSVYWYQQSLDQGLQFLIQYYNGEERAKGNILERFSAQQFPDLHSELNLSSLELGDSALYFCASSPQSGRNEQFFGPGTRLTVL.

V is TRBV18 and J is TRBJ2-1; D is uncertain. The CDR3 has 11 residues. Trimming shortened V by 3 bases and J by 6 bases, and 3 bases separated the two germline ends. Per the germline V gene, CDR1 is KGHSH and CDR2 is LQKENI. CDR3 loop: CASSPLNEQFF. DNA for the CDR3: TGTGCCAGCTCACCTCTCAATGAGCAGTTCTTC.

The chain employs TRBV29-1 and TRBJ2-5; 8 nucleotides align to TRBD2. Germline CDR1 SQVTM, CDR2 ANQGSEA. V was clipped by 3 bases and J by 5 bases; unmatched bases: 8. The CDR3 has 14 amino acids. The CDR3: CSVDGGGGGETQYF. The DNA for the CDR3 is TGCAGCGTTGACGGGGGGGGCGGTGGGGAGACCCAGTACTTC.

The chain couples TRBV6-5 to TRBJ1-1; D is possibly TRBD1 (6 bases). The CDR3 has 12 residues. Trimming took 5 bases from V and 10 from J, leaving 14 bases between them. CDR1 and CDR2 from the germline V gene are MNHEY and SVGAGI. The chain's CDR3 is CASSRQGLGAFF. The CDR3 DNA sequence: TGTGCCAGCAGTCGTCAGGGGCTGGGAGCTTTCTTT.

The chain joins TRBV2 to TRBJ2-3; 8 bases agree with TRBD2. The trim removed 6 bases at V and 1 base at J, leaving 0 bases unmatched. The CDR3 contains 13 residues. From germline, CDR1 is SNHLY and CDR2 FYNNEI. For the CDR3, the DNA is TGTGCCAGCAGACTAGCGGGCACAGATACGCAGTATTTT. Its protein product is CASRLAGTDTQYF.

This chain connects TRBV18 to TRBJ2-7; D might be TRBD2 (6 bases). Germline CDR1 and CDR2: KGHSH and LQKENI. V was cut by 2 bases and J by 2 bases, with 13 bases left in between. The CDR3 covers 15 residues. DNA of the CDR3: TGTGCCAGCTCACCATCTAGCGACAGCACCTACGAGCAGTACTTC. It is translated as CASSPSSDSTYEQYF.

The gene calls are TRBV6-1 and TRBJ1-2, with TRBD1 identical over 7 bases. Germline-derived CDR1 and CDR2 are MNHNS and SASEGT. J was trimmed by 5 bases and V by 8 bases; bases with no gene match: 8. The CDR3 length is 13 residues. The CDR3 region is CASERGTEYGYTF. Written as DNA, the CDR3 is TGTGCCAGCGAACGTGGGACAGAGTATGGCTACACCTTC.

This chain joins TRBV10-3 and TRBJ2-3; TRBD2 is a possible D gene (5 bases). The CDR3 runs 15 residues. Trimming took off 7 bases at V and 0 bases at J, with 14 bases between the two ends. Per the germline V gene, CDR1 is ENHRY and CDR2 is SYGVKD. CDR3 nucleotides: TGTGCCATCACCCGGACTGACACTAGCACAGATACGCAGTATTTT. Amino acids: CAITRTDTSTDTQYF.

The gene calls are TRBV25-1 and TRBJ1-2; D may be TRBD1 (6 bases). V gave up 5 bases and J gave up 3 bases, with 16 bases separating them. The germline CDR1 and CDR2 sequences are MGHDK and SYGVNS. The CDR3 contains 15 residues. CDR3 in DNA: TGTGCCAGCAGTCCCGCGGGGGGCAAGGACTATGGCTACACCTTC. Its protein is CASSPAGGKDYGYTF.

The rearrangement uses TRBV10-2 and TRBJ2-7; a possible D gene is TRBD1 (6 bases). The CDR3 totals 13 residues. V was clipped by 7 bases and J by 1 base, with 11 bases between them. Germline CDR1 and CDR2: WSHSY and SAAADI. The CDR3 nucleotides are TGCGCCAGCATGGCAGGGGCGTCCTACGAGCAGTACTTC. Translating gives CASMAGASYEQYF.

This chain connects TRBV6-6 to TRBJ1-2; possible D gene TRBD1, 5 bases. CDR3 length: 13 amino acids. The germline V gene encodes CDR1 MNHNY and CDR2 SVGAGI (reference sequence). The V end lost 6 bases, the J end lost 6 bases, and 14 bases lay between the germline ends. In DNA, the CDR3 is TGTGCCAGCAGGGAGGGGAAAACGGATGGCTACACCTTC. This encodes CASREGKTDGYTF.

V usage is TRBV5-6 and J usage is TRBJ2-7; weak D call: TRBD1 (6 bases). The CDR3 consists of 14 residues. The germline V gene has CDR1 SGHDT and CDR2 YYEEEE. The ends were cut back, 4 bases at V and 0 bases at J, with 11 bases in the middle. The CDR3 DNA follows: TGTGCCAGCAGCGGGGACATCAGCTCCTACGAGCAGTACTTC. It translates to CASSGDISSYEQYF.

The chain links TRBV6-1 to TRBJ2-1, with TRBD2 matching 10 bases. Germline V gene sequence: CDR1 MNHNS, CDR2 SASEGT. The V and J ends lost 6 bases and 6 bases, in that order; junction bases with no gene match: 5. This CDR3 has 14 residues. This CDR3 reads CASRVAGGPNEQFF. CDR3 nucleotide sequence: TGTGCCAGCAGAGTAGCGGGGGGCCCCAATGAGCAGTTCTTC.

The chain combines TRBV4-2 with TRBJ2-7, with TRBD2 identical over 10 bases. V lost 0 bases and J lost 3; bases outside the gene matches: 11. Germline V gene sequence: CDR1 LGHNA, CDR2 YNFKEQ. The length of the CDR3 is 18 residues. Here the CDR3 DNA reads TGTGCCAGCAGCCAAGACAGCCCAGCGGGGGGGTTCGGCTACGAGCAGTACTTC. This codes for CASSQDSPAGGFGYEQYF.

The chain recombines TRBV6-1 with TRBJ2-7; possible D gene TRBD1, 6 bases. V was pared by 6 bases and J by 2 bases, with 11 bases between. Looked up from germline, CDR1 is MNHNS and CDR2 is SASEGT. The CDR3 runs 13 residues. CDR3 loop: CASRGTTTYEQYF. CDR3 bases: TGTGCCAGCAGGGGGACAACCACCTACGAGCAGTACTTC.

This clone was seen once. V gene TRBV27 combines with J gene TRBJ2-1, with TRBD2 identical over 9 bases. The germline gives CDR1 MNHEY, CDR2 SMNVEV (reference sequence). The CDR3 spans 14 residues. The J segment lost 8 bases and the V segment lost 5 bases, leaving 7 bases of the junction unmatched. In nucleotides, the CDR3 is TGTGCCAGCAGTCGGGGTAGCGGGAGACATGAGCAGTTCTTC. This encodes CASSRGSGRHEQFF.

The chain links TRBV20-1 to TRBJ2-7; TRBD2 might be the D (6 bases). V lost 3 bases to trimming and J lost 6 bases, with 9 bases between them. The V gene's germline CDR1 is DFQATT and CDR2 SNEGSKA (reference sequence). This CDR3 has 11 residues. CDR3 loop: CSARDYSEQYF. The DNA of the CDR3 is TGCAGTGCTAGGGACTATAGCGAGCAGTACTTC.

In this sample, this clone turned up once. The J gene is TRBJ1-2, the V gene TRBV5-5; D is unresolved. Germline V lookup: CDR1 SGHKS, CDR2 YYEKEE (reference sequence). The length of the CDR3 is 15 residues. Trimming removed 0 bases at V and 0 bases at J, with 9 bases between. DNA for the CDR3: TGTGCCAGCAGCTTGGGCCCGGGAGCTAACTATGGCTACACCTTC. The encoded protein is CASSLGPGANYGYTF. Using reference TRBV5-5 and TRBJ1-2 for the parts outside the CDR3, the full variable domain is DAGVTQSPTHLIKTRGQQVTLRCSPISGHKSVSWYQQVLGQGPQFIFQYYEKEERGRGNFPDRFSARQFPNYSSELNVNALLLGDSALYLCASSLGPGANYGYTFGSGTRLTVV.

With respect to this clone: The junction departs from the called germline gene at one end, perhaps through a read error. This rearrangement joins TRBV7-7 to TRBJ2-1; D might be TRBD2 (5 bases). The CDR3 sequence is 12 residues long. CDR1 SSHAT and CDR2 FNYEAQ come from the germline V gene (reference sequence). CDR3 amino acids: CASSSLSGEQFF. DNA for the CDR3: TGTGCTAGCAGCTCTCTTTCGGGGGAGCAGTTCTTC.

This clone has only one observation. The rearrangement joins TRBV18 to TRBJ2-4, with TRBD2 matching over 9 bases. Germline trimming cut 0 bases from V and 11 bases from J; bases unmatched to any gene: 5. Germline CDR1 and CDR2: KGHSH and LQKENI. The CDR3 spans 14 residues. The CDR3 here is CASSPPSGRGLQYF. CDR3 bases: TGTGCCAGCTCACCACCTAGCGGGAGAGGGCTTCAGTACTTC.

The chain is built from TRBV20-1 and TRBJ1-2; 8 bases agree with TRBD1. CDR3 size: 11 residues. CDR1 is DFQATT and CDR2 is SNEGSKA in the germline V gene (reference sequence). After removal of 8 bases from V and 4 bases from J, the junction contained 3 bases not matched to a gene. This CDR3 is CSPTGGYGYTF. The CDR3 nucleotides read TGCAGTCCTACAGGGGGCTATGGCTACACCTTC.

This clone was counted between two and nine times. The chain has TRBV30 and TRBJ2-5; 8 bases match TRBD1. V shed 3 bases and J 1 base; nucleotides not matched to a gene: 7. The V gene's germline CDR1 is GTSNPN and CDR2 SVGIG (reference sequence). The CDR3 sequence is 15 residues long. The CDR3 protein is CAWSVRGRIQETQYF. CDR3 DNA: TGTGCCTGGAGCGTCAGGGGGCGGATCCAAGAGACCCAGTACTTC.

The chain uses TRBV5-1 and TRBJ2-5; D gene unclear. The V end was cut by 3 bases, the J end by 7 bases, with 10 bases between. The length of the CDR3 is 12 residues. From germline, CDR1 is SGHRS and CDR2 YFSETQ. The CDR3 sequence: CASSSRGGTQYF. DNA of the CDR3: TGCGCCAGCAGCTCCCGAGGCGGGACCCAGTACTTC.